The table lists the clone carrying this T cell receptor beta chain with many counts. Its antigen is unidentified. While the first cohort had 600 to 850 subjects, the donors belonged to the separate validation cohort of about 110 subjects. These data come from a study of cytomegalovirus exposure and HLA in healthy donors. The overall study: A subsequent analysis stated that the 120 or so validation repertoires were run on the same platform as the 650 to 850 first-cohort repertoires.

V shed 0 bases, J shed 9 bases, and the junction held 14 bases outside the gene matches. The CDR3 totals 17 residues. Germline loops: CDR1 MNHNS, CDR2 SASEGT. The protocol was immunoSEQ multiplex PCR, while the TCRdb copy is restricted to in-frame clones and leaves out a portion. The sample yields around 190,000 clones, about 82% seen once. Study-level results: TCR beta chains numbering some 160 were designated cytomegalovirus-associated. Accounts indicate the classifier identified cytomegalovirus status with strong specificity and sensitivity.

This chain joins TRBV6-1 and TRBJ2-7; 10 nucleotides line up with TRBD1. The sequence derives from a young woman in good health and CMV-seronegative. Specimen: PBMCs. The CDR3 loop is CASSEALGDRGQFGQYF. The CDR3, as DNA: TGTGCCAGCAGTGAAGCGCTTGGAGACAGGGGGCAGTTTGGGCAGTACTTC.